This TCR beta chain appears in the sequencing data of a study of CD8 T cells in Susac syndrome. CD8+ and CD4+ T cells taken from blood had their TCR beta sequenced. In contrast to the negatively isolated CD8+ and CD4+ T cells, TEMRA cells were FACS-enriched. CDR1 and CDR2 (germline): GTSNPN, SVGIG (reference sequence). CDR3 length: 13 residues. V lost 3 bases and J 1 base, leaving 7 bases between the germline ends. Reverse transcription used roughly 0.5 to 1 ug RNA and random hexamers. Amplification of TCR beta CDR3 was carried out by immunoSEQ multiplex PCR, which covered 54 Vbeta and 13 Jbeta segments. TCRdb re-called the immunoSEQ multiplex PCR reads through MiXCR, storing one row per CDR3 protein. The sample holds some 210,000 distinct CDR3 sequences, 94% seen once.

This clonotype originated in a human donor with Susac syndrome. This rearrangement joins TRBV30 to TRBJ1-5, with D hard to call. Input material: CD4+ T cells from PBMCs. The DNA for the CDR3 is TGTGCCTGGAGGGGATTCAGCAATCAGCCCCAGCATTTT. Translated, it gives CAWRGFSNQPQHF.